Listed below are T cell receptor beta chains from one sample, sequenced in a study of T cell repertoires in cytomegalovirus infection. No antigens are known for them. TCRdb reprocessed the reads with MiXCR, giving one entry per CDR3 protein. The table has about 55,000 distinct CDR3 sequences, 15% to 25% seen once; the top ten hold under 75%. The source material was CD8+ T cells from cultured PBMCs, sampled from culture after CMV antigen stimulation. The receptor set was obtained from a human donor in good health (CMV status not recorded). Some clones in this sample may be carry-over from other donors' samples. Both conserved end residues are part of each CDR3. The order of the fields is J gene, clone size, V gene, D gene, CDR3 DNA, CDR3 protein. D genes are given only for firm matches. Clone size is shown for a subset of rows, as once, few, many or a class of expanded clone.

j_gene: TRBJ1-5
abundance: NA
v_gene: TRBV20-1
d_gene: NA
CDR3nt: TGCAGTGCTAGAGTGAGGGGTTGGAGCAATCAGCCCCAGCATTTT
CDR3aa: CSARVRGWSNQPQHF

j_gene: TRBJ2-1
abundance: many
v_gene: TRBV11-2
d_gene: TRBD1
CDR3nt: TGTGCCAGCAGCTCCAGGACAGGGGGCAAAAATGAGCAGTTCTTC
CDR3aa: CASSSRTGGKNEQFF

j_gene: TRBJ2-7
abundance: few
v_gene: TRBV6-1
d_gene: NA
CDR3nt: TGTGCCAGCAGTGAAGAAGTTCCTCGCTCCTACGAGCAGTACTTC
CDR3aa: CASSEEVPRSYEQYF

j_gene: TRBJ1-1
abundance: NA
v_gene: TRBV4-1
d_gene: NA
CDR3nt: TGCGCCAGCAGCCAAGCTCCGGGGGCGAACACTGAAGCTTTCTTT
CDR3aa: CASSQAPGANTEAFF

j_gene: TRBJ2-1
abundance: NA
v_gene: TRBV4-3
d_gene: TRBD2
CDR3nt: TGCGCCAGCAGCCACCCGACTAGCGGGAGTGGCAATGAGCAGTTCTTC
CDR3aa: CASSHPTSGSGNEQFF

j_gene: TRBJ2-7
abundance: NA
v_gene: TRBV27
d_gene: TRBD1
CDR3nt: TGTGCCAGCAGTTGGTGGACAGGGGAATTCTACGAGCAGTACTTC
CDR3aa: CASSWWTGEFYEQYF

j_gene: TRBJ2-2
abundance: NA
v_gene: TRBV5-6
d_gene: TRBD1
CDR3nt: TGTGCCAGCAGCTTGGTTCAGGGGGCTACCACCGGGGAGCTGTTTTTT
CDR3aa: CASSLVQGATTGELFF

j_gene: TRBJ2-1
abundance: few
v_gene: TRBV7-6
d_gene: TRBD1
CDR3nt: TGTGCCAGCAGCTCGGACAGGGGGCCGACCTACAATGAGCAGTTCTTC
CDR3aa: CASSSDRGPTYNEQFF

j_gene: TRBJ2-1
abundance: NA
v_gene: TRBV7-6
d_gene: TRBD1
CDR3nt: TGTGCCAGCAGCCAGCGGACAGGGGCGAATGAGCAGTTCTTC
CDR3aa: CASSQRTGANEQFF

j_gene: TRBJ2-5
abundance: few
v_gene: TRBV7-9
d_gene: TRBD2
CDR3nt: TGTGCCAGCAGTGAGGGACTAGATAAAGAGACCCAGTACTTC
CDR3aa: CASSEGLDKETQYF

j_gene: TRBJ2-7
abundance: NA
v_gene: TRBV6-4
d_gene: NA
CDR3nt: TGTGCCAGCCTCGGACGGACCTACGAGCAGTACTTC
CDR3aa: CASLGRTYEQYF

j_gene: TRBJ2-1
abundance: few
v_gene: TRBV6-2/TRBV6-3
d_gene: NA
CDR3nt: TGTGCCAGCAGTTTAGAGACGCCGAACAATGAGCAGTTCTTC
CDR3aa: CASSLETPNNEQFF

j_gene: TRBJ1-1
abundance: few
v_gene: TRBV6-2/TRBV6-3
d_gene: NA
CDR3nt: TGTGCCAGCAGTTATAGCACTGAAGCTTTCTTT
CDR3aa: CASSYSTEAFF

j_gene: TRBJ2-3
abundance: NA
v_gene: TRBV7-2
d_gene: TRBD2
CDR3nt: TGTGCCAGCAGCTTAGCGCCAGCGGGGGGCTACAGCACAGATACGCAGTATTTT
CDR3aa: CASSLAPAGGYSTDTQYF

j_gene: TRBJ2-7
abundance: NA
v_gene: TRBV7-2
d_gene: NA
CDR3nt: TGTGCCAGCAGCGTTGGGGGGACCTACGAGCAGTACTTC
CDR3aa: CASSVGGTYEQYF

j_gene: TRBJ2-1
abundance: NA
v_gene: TRBV7-8
d_gene: TRBD1
CDR3nt: TGTGCCAGCAGCTTGGCGACAGGGCCCCTGAGCTCCTACAATGAGCAGTTCTTC
CDR3aa: CASSLATGPLSSYNEQFF

j_gene: TRBJ2-1
abundance: few
v_gene: TRBV4-3
d_gene: TRBD2
CDR3nt: TGCGCCAGCAGCCAAAGGGGACTAGCGGGAATCTACAATGAGCAGTTCTTC
CDR3aa: CASSQRGLAGIYNEQFF

j_gene: TRBJ2-5
abundance: many
v_gene: TRBV7-2
d_gene: NA
CDR3nt: TGTGCCAGCAGCTTAGAGGGAGCTCTAGGGGGAGAGACCCAGTACTTC
CDR3aa: CASSLEGALGGETQYF

j_gene: TRBJ2-5
abundance: NA
v_gene: TRBV7-8
d_gene: TRBD2
CDR3nt: TGTGCCAGCAGCGGACGACTAGCGGGGGGTGGGGAGACCCAGTACTTC
CDR3aa: CASSGRLAGGGETQYF

j_gene: TRBJ1-2
abundance: few
v_gene: TRBV7-2
d_gene: TRBD1
CDR3nt: TGTGCCAGCAGCTCGGAGGGGGGACAGGGTTTCCATACCTTC
CDR3aa: CASSSEGGQGFHTF

j_gene: TRBJ2-7
abundance: few
v_gene: TRBV4-3
d_gene: NA
CDR3nt: TGCGCCAGCAGCCCCCCTTCAGGGGAGCAGTACTTC
CDR3aa: CASSPPSGEQYF

j_gene: TRBJ2-1
abundance: many
v_gene: TRBV12-3/TRBV12-4
d_gene: TRBD2
CDR3nt: TGTGCCAGCAGTCCTAGCGGAGGCAGCTCCTACAATGAGCAGTTCTTC
CDR3aa: CASSPSGGSSYNEQFF

j_gene: TRBJ1-5
abundance: few
v_gene: TRBV20-1
d_gene: NA
CDR3nt: TGCAGTGCTAGTCGAGTAGATCAGCCCCAGCATTTT
CDR3aa: CSASRVDQPQHF

j_gene: TRBJ1-1
abundance: NA
v_gene: TRBV7-9
d_gene: NA
CDR3nt: TGTGCCAGCAGCTTAGTGTTATCGAACACTGAAGCTTTCTTT
CDR3aa: CASSLVLSNTEAFF

j_gene: TRBJ2-7
abundance: few
v_gene: TRBV7-8
d_gene: TRBD2
CDR3nt: TGTGCCAGCAGCCGTGGACTAGCGGGAGGGCCGACGTTCGAGCAGTACTTC
CDR3aa: CASSRGLAGGPTFEQYF

j_gene: TRBJ2-7
abundance: NA
v_gene: TRBV28
d_gene: TRBD1
CDR3nt: TGTGCCAGCAGTCCCCCCGGGACAGGGGTCGAGCAGTACTTC
CDR3aa: CASSPPGTGVEQYF

j_gene: TRBJ2-3
abundance: few
v_gene: TRBV28
d_gene: TRBD1
CDR3nt: TGTGCCAGCAGTTTGATTAGAGAAGGGACAGCCAATACGCAGTATTTT
CDR3aa: CASSLIREGTANTQYF

j_gene: TRBJ2-3
abundance: NA
v_gene: TRBV7-6
d_gene: NA
CDR3nt: TGTGCCAGCAGCTTAGAAGGTCAAACTAGCACAGATACGCAGTATTTT
CDR3aa: CASSLEGQTSTDTQYF

j_gene: TRBJ2-1
abundance: many
v_gene: TRBV24-1
d_gene: TRBD2
CDR3nt: TGTGCCACCAGTGACTTAGCGGGGAATGAGCAGTTCTTC
CDR3aa: CATSDLAGNEQFF

j_gene: TRBJ1-1
abundance: NA
v_gene: TRBV7-9
d_gene: NA
CDR3nt: TGTGCCAGCAGCTTAGGAGGGGCGCGGGTCACTGAAGCTTTCTTT
CDR3aa: CASSLGGARVTEAFF

j_gene: TRBJ1-6
abundance: NA
v_gene: TRBV4-1
d_gene: NA
CDR3nt: TGTGCCAGCAGCCAGCGGAGCGGGGAGGAAAATTCACCCCTCCACTTT
CDR3aa: CASSQRSGEENSPLHF

j_gene: TRBJ2-7
abundance: few
v_gene: TRBV6-6
d_gene: NA
CDR3nt: TGTGCCAGCAGTCACCTAAAGGGGCTAGGGGAGCAGTACTTC
CDR3aa: CASSHLKGLGEQYF

j_gene: TRBJ1-2
abundance: NA
v_gene: TRBV20-1
d_gene: TRBD1
CDR3nt: TGCAGTGCTAGTGCGACAGGGGGCGTCTATGGCTACACCTTC
CDR3aa: CSASATGGVYGYTF

j_gene: TRBJ2-7
abundance: NA
v_gene: TRBV7-8
d_gene: NA
CDR3nt: TGTGCCAGCAGCCTCCTTCGGAGAGCTGAATACGAGCAGTACTTC
CDR3aa: CASSLLRRAEYEQYF

j_gene: TRBJ2-7
abundance: NA
v_gene: TRBV12-3/TRBV12-4
d_gene: NA
CDR3nt: TGTGCCAGCAGTTTAGGGGTTCTGGGCGACCTCTACGAGCAGTACTTC
CDR3aa: CASSLGVLGDLYEQYF

j_gene: TRBJ1-1
abundance: NA
v_gene: TRBV7-8
d_gene: NA
CDR3nt: TGTGCCAGCAGCTTAGATGGGGGGCGTCTGAACACTGAAGCTTTCTTT
CDR3aa: CASSLDGGRLNTEAFF

j_gene: TRBJ1-1
abundance: many
v_gene: TRBV28
d_gene: NA
CDR3nt: TGTGCCAGCAGCCTACTGAGGTGGGGCACTGAAGCTTTCTTT
CDR3aa: CASSLLRWGTEAFF

j_gene: TRBJ1-2
abundance: NA
v_gene: TRBV27
d_gene: TRBD1
CDR3nt: TGTGCCAGCGGACCACAGGGGTACTATGGCTACACCTTC
CDR3aa: CASGPQGYYGYTF

j_gene: TRBJ2-7
abundance: NA
v_gene: TRBV7-6
d_gene: NA
CDR3nt: TGTGCCAGCAGCTTAGGTTCTCTCAGGGACGGGAAGTACTTC
CDR3aa: CASSLGSLRDGKYF

j_gene: TRBJ2-2
abundance: NA
v_gene: TRBV7-9
d_gene: NA
CDR3nt: TGTGCCAGCCCCCTCTTTTTCGACACCGGGGAGCTGTTTTTT
CDR3aa: CASPLFFDTGELFF

j_gene: TRBJ2-2
abundance: few
v_gene: TRBV7-3
d_gene: NA
CDR3nt: TGTGCCAGCAGCTTAACTGGGGACGGGGAGCTGTTTTTT
CDR3aa: CASSLTGDGELFF

j_gene: TRBJ2-1
abundance: few
v_gene: TRBV12-3/TRBV12-4
d_gene: TRBD2
CDR3nt: TGTGCCAGCAGTTTAGCACCCGGGGGGCGACTAGCGGGAGGGCCGTTCGTCAATGAGCAGTTCTTC
CDR3aa: CASSLAPGGRLAGGPFVNEQFF

j_gene: TRBJ1-1
abundance: few
v_gene: TRBV6-8
d_gene: NA
CDR3nt: TGTGCCAGCATCAACGGAGGGGTGACTGAAGCTTTCTTT
CDR3aa: CASINGGVTEAFF

j_gene: TRBJ2-3
abundance: few
v_gene: TRBV6-2/TRBV6-3
d_gene: NA
CDR3nt: TGTGCCAGCAGTTACAAACTAGCCGAGGGAGATACGCAGTATTTT
CDR3aa: CASSYKLAEGDTQYF

j_gene: TRBJ2-7
abundance: NA
v_gene: TRBV7-2
d_gene: NA
CDR3nt: TGTGCCAGCAGCTTACGCGGCGACCTTAGCGGTCCCGAGCAGTACTTC
CDR3aa: CASSLRGDLSGPEQYF

j_gene: TRBJ2-7
abundance: NA
v_gene: TRBV19
d_gene: NA
CDR3nt: TGTGCCAGTAGTCCTGGACTCGTGGGCTACGAGCAGTACTTC
CDR3aa: CASSPGLVGYEQYF

j_gene: TRBJ2-1
abundance: NA
v_gene: TRBV7-2
d_gene: TRBD2
CDR3nt: TGTGCCAGCAGCTTAGGACTAGCGGGCCTCTACAATGAGCAGTTCTTC
CDR3aa: CASSLGLAGLYNEQFF

j_gene: TRBJ2-1
abundance: NA
v_gene: TRBV6-1
d_gene: TRBD2
CDR3nt: TGTGCCAGCAGTCTTCTAGCGGCGAGCTCCTACAATGAGCAGTTCTTC
CDR3aa: CASSLLAASSYNEQFF

j_gene: TRBJ2-1
abundance: NA
v_gene: TRBV6-2/TRBV6-3
d_gene: TRBD2
CDR3nt: TGTGCCAGCAGTTACTCACCTAGCGGTAGCTCCTACAATGAGCAGTTCTTC
CDR3aa: CASSYSPSGSSYNEQFF